The 14 T cell receptor beta chains presented below share a single source sample, sequenced in a study of T cells in women clearing cervical HPV infection. Sequenced by immunoSEQ multiplex PCR; TCRdb stores in-frame clones only, minus some. This sample carries roughly 20,000 clones, with 5% going to the ten biggest clones. Material: blood buffy coat. The receptors were sampled from a woman aged 18 to 75 with a cervical HPV16 infection that either progressed to CIN3+ or cleared (not recorded which).

As concerns this clone: The read ends 3 residues before the CDR3 terminus; that terminus is restored from the germline J gene. The chain recombines TRBV7-2 with TRBJ2-2; TRBD1 matches at 8 bases. The CDR3 has 13 amino acids. Germline V lookup: CDR1 SGHTA, CDR2 FQGNSA. Trimming at V came to 5 bases and at J to 6 bases, leaving 2 bases not matched to a gene. CDR3 DNA, as far as it was read: TGTGCCAGCAGCATACAGGGGGCCGGGGAG. The encoded protein is CASSIQGAGE. From start to end, the CDR3 is CASSIQGAGELFF.

Concerning this clone itself: The read finishes 3 residues shy of the CDR3 end, and the germline J gene is used to complete it. The chain combines TRBV7-9 with TRBJ1-2; TRBD1 matches 10 bases. Per germline, CDR1 SEHNR and CDR2 FQNEAQ (reference sequence). V was clipped by 5 bases and J by 4 bases; unmatched bases: 7. This CDR3 comprises 15 residues. Here the CDR3 reads CASSDDRGRFYGYTF. Partial CDR3 DNA: TGTGCCAGCAGCGACGACAGGGGGCGTTTCTATGGC.

Notes on this clone: The sequenced fragment ends 3 residues before the CDR3 boundary, so the rest is inferred from the germline J gene. The chain recombines TRBV6-2 or TRBV6-3 with TRBJ2-3; 11 bases match TRBD2. CDR1 and CDR2 (germline): MNHEY, SVGEGT. The CDR3 totals 14 residues. J gave up 6 bases and V 7 bases, and 6 bases lay outside the gene matches. The CDR3 reads CASTSSSGGDTQYF. CDR3 DNA, as far as it was read: TGTGCCAGCACATCTTCTAGCGGGGGGGATACG.

Turning to this clone: The DNA ends 3 residues before the CDR3 does, and the rest of the CDR3 is filled in from the germline J gene. The rearrangement links TRBV7-9 to TRBJ1-2, with D possibly TRBD1 on 5 matching bases. Germline-derived CDR1 and CDR2 are SEHNR and FQNEAQ (reference sequence). CDR3 size: 13 residues. V was clipped by 3 bases and J by 7 bases, with 12 bases between them. The CDR3 reads CASSFGTTGGYTF. The DNA read from the CDR3 is TGTGCCAGCAGCTTCGGCACAACAGGTGGC.

For this clone: From the germline J gene comes the end of the CDR3, since the read stops 3 residues before it. The rearrangement uses TRBV14 and TRBJ1-5, with D unclear. CDR3 length equals 15 residues. Germline V lookup: CDR1 SGHDN, CDR2 FVKESK. Trimming left V 4 bases short and J 2 bases short, with 12 bases between. The CDR3 sequence: CASSLNPPGNQPQHF. The sequenced CDR3 bases are TGTGCCAGCAGCCTCAATCCCCCGGGCAATCAGCCC.

Notes on this clone: The read ends 3 residues before the CDR3 terminus; that terminus is restored from the germline J gene. The chain employs TRBV7-9 and TRBJ1-1; D is unresolved. V dropped 2 bases and J dropped 4 bases, with 14 bases sitting between them. The germline V gene has CDR1 SEHNR and CDR2 FQNEAQ (reference sequence). The CDR3 sequence is 15 residues long. CDR3 bases read: TGTGCCAGCAGCTTAAGTAGAGGGTTAGGCACTGAA. This sequence encodes CASSLSRGLGTE. The whole CDR3 region reads CASSLSRGLGTEAFF.

About this clone: The CDR3 end lies 3 residues beyond the end of the read and is filled in from the germline J gene. The gene calls are TRBV27 and TRBJ2-3; 14 nucleotides agree with TRBD2. V was pared by 2 bases and J by 7 bases, with 2 bases of the junction left unmatched. CDR3 length: 15 amino acids. Germline V lookup: CDR1 MNHEY, CDR2 SMNVEV (reference sequence). CDR3 residues: CASSLRLAGGHTQYF. The part of the CDR3 DNA that was read is TGTGCCAGCAGTTTACGACTAGCGGGGGGGCATACG.

As to this clone: The CDR3 end is not reached by the read, which stops 3 residues before it; the germline J gene fills it in. V and J are TRBV19 and TRBJ2-1, with 12 bases fitting TRBD2. V dropped 1 base and J dropped 8; count of bases not matched to a gene: 3. The CDR3 totals 15 residues. Germline V gene data show CDR1 as LNHDA and CDR2 as SQIVND (reference sequence). CDR3 DNA, as far as it was read: TGTGCCAGTAGTATAGGACTAGCGGGGGTGGATGAG. This codes for CASSIGLAGVDE. The whole CDR3 protein reads CASSIGLAGVDEQFF. The whole variable domain, filled in from reference TRBV19 and TRBJ2-1, reads DGGITQSPKYLFRKEGQNVTLSCEQNLNHDAMYWYRQDPGQGLRLIYYSQIVNDFQKGDIAEGYSVSREKKESFPLTVTSAQKNPTAFYLCASSIGLAGVDEQFFGPGTRLTVL.

A note on this clone: The read gets to within 3 residues of the CDR3 end, and the germline J gene fills in the rest. Within the sample, other DNA sequences also encode this same CDR3. The V call is TRBV6-1, the J call TRBJ1-1, with 8 bases matching TRBD1. J was trimmed by 0 bases and V by 1 base; bases with no gene match: 10. From germline, CDR1 is MNHNS and CDR2 SASEGT. CDR3 length: 18 amino acids. This CDR3 is CASSEGDRPGGLNTEAFF. The sequenced CDR3 bases are TGTGCCAGCAGTGAAGGGGACAGGCCTGGGGGATTGAACACTGAA.

The part of the CDR3 DNA that was read is TGTGCCATCAGTGAAAAGGGTGGCTATGGC. Translation gives CAISEKGGYG. The full-length CDR3 reads as CAISEKGGYGYTF. This sequence joins TRBV10-3 and TRBJ1-2, with D unresolved. Sequencing ends 3 residues short of the CDR3 end; the germline J gene provides the rest. Germline V CDR1 and CDR2: ENHRY, SYGVKD. The ends were cut back, 3 bases at V and 4 bases at J, with 9 bases in the middle. There are 13 residues in the CDR3.

CDR3 bases read: TGCAGTGCTAGAGCCCTACCGGGACAGGGGGCGCTGGAATACGAG. It codes for CSARALPGQGALEYE. The full CDR3 sequence reads CSARALPGQGALEYEQYF. The chain is built from TRBV20-1 and TRBJ2-7, with 12 nucleotides matching TRBD1. The CDR3 goes on 3 residues after the read ends, and that part is filled in from the germline J gene. The CDR3 spans 18 residues. The germline CDR1 and CDR2 sequences are DFQATT and SNEGSKA (reference sequence). V shed 1 base, J shed 4 bases, and the junction held 14 bases outside the gene matches.

A note on this clone: The DNA ends 3 residues before the CDR3 does, and the rest of the CDR3 is filled in from the germline J gene. This chain connects TRBV7-9 to TRBJ2-1, with D unclear. V gave up 6 bases and J gave up 7 bases, with 16 bases separating them. This CDR3 spans 14 amino acids. The V gene's germline CDR1 is SEHNR and CDR2 FQNEAQ (reference sequence). The CDR3 here is CASSSPLGQNEQFF. Partial CDR3 DNA: TGTGCCAGCAGTTCCCCCTTAGGGCAGAATGAG.

With regard to this clone: The read halts 3 residues ahead of the CDR3 end, with the missing end drawn from the germline J gene. The V call is TRBV2, the J call TRBJ2-3; possible D gene TRBD1, 6 bases. The CDR3 loop spans 16 amino acids. The germline CDR1 and CDR2 sequences are SNHLY and FYNNEI. V dropped 7 bases and J dropped 2 bases, with 19 bases sitting between them. CDR3 DNA (partial): TGTGCCAGCACCCCCAGCCCGGGACAAAACACAGATACG. Translation: CASTPSPGQNTDT. The CDR3 in its entirety is CASTPSPGQNTDTQYF.

Worth noting for this clone: The read terminates 3 residues before the CDR3 end, so the remaining end is supplied by the germline J gene. This chain connects TRBV6-1 to TRBJ1-1, with 8 bases aligning to TRBD1. V was clipped by 3 bases and J by 6 bases; unmatched bases: 9. Germline V lookup: CDR1 MNHNS, CDR2 SASEGT. The CDR3 spans 15 residues. The part of the CDR3 DNA that was read is TGTGCCAGCAGTGACGTGGGGCAGGGGGCAGCTGAA. This sequence encodes CASSDVGQGAAE. The full CDR3 protein is CASSDVGQGAAEAFF.